The source of this T cell receptor beta chain is a study of blood T cell repertoires in COVID-19. Study context: Acute and convalescent COVID-19 specimens originated in the United States, Italy and Spain.

The data were produced by immunoSEQ multiplex PCR, yet TCRdb's version contains in-frame clones alone and is incomplete. The sample yields approximately 210,000 clones, around 80% seen once. Germline CDR1 and CDR2: SGHDT and YYEEEE. The length of the CDR3 is 13 residues. The V segment lost 0 bases and the J segment 4 bases; nucleotides outside the gene matches: 0. Sequenced sample: peripheral blood. V is TRBV5-6 and J is TRBJ1-2, with 7 bases fitting TRBD1. The sequence derives from a woman in her 40s with acute or convalescent COVID-19. The CDR3 sequence is CASSLGDSYGYTF. The CDR3 nucleotides are TGTGCCAGCAGCTTGGGGGACAGCTATGGCTACACCTTC.